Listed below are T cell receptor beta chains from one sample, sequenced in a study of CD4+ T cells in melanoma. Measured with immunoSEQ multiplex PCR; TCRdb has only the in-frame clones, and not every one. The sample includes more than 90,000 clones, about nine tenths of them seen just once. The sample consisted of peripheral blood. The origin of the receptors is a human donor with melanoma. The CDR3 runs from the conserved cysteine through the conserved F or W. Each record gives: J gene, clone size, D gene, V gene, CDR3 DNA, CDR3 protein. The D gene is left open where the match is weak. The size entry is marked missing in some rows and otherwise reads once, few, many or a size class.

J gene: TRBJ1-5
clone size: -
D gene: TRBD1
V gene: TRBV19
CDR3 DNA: TGTGCCAGTAGGGTCCCGGGACAGGCCAATCAGCCCCAGCATTTT
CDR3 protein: CASRVPGQANQPQHF

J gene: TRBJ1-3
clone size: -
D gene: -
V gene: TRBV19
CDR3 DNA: TGTGCCAGTAGTATTGGGTCTTTCTCTGGAAACACCATATATTTT
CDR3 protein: CASSIGSFSGNTIYF

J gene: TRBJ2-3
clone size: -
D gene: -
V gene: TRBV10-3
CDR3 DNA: TGTGCCATTTCCCAGGGGAGGACCTCAGATACGCAGTATTTT
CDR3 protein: CAISQGRTSDTQYF

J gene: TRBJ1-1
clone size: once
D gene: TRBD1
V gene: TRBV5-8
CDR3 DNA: TGTGCCAGCAGCTTGACAGGGGACACTGAAGCTTTCTTT
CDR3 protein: CASSLTGDTEAFF

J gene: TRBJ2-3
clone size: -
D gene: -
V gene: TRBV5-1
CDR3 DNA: TGCGCCAGCAGCTTTGAGGCGCGCACAGATACGCAGTATTTT
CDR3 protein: CASSFEARTDTQYF

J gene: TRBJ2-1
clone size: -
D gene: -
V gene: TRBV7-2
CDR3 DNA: TGTGCCAGCAGCTTATTGGGAAAGGTCGGTGAGCAGTTCTTC
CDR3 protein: CASSLLGKVGEQFF

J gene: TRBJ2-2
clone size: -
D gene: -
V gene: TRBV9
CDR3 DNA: TGTGCCAGCAGCGCCCAAGTTATGAACGGGGAGCTGTTTTTT
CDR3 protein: CASSAQVMNGELFF

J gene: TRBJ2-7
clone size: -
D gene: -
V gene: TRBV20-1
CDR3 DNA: TGCTTTGCGGGCAGCACCTACGAGCAGTACTTC
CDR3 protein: CFAGSTYEQYF

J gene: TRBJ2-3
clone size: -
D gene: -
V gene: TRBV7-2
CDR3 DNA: TGTGCCAGCAGCTTAAGAGGGGGGGGCCGAAAAGATACGCAGTATTTT
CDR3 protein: CASSLRGGGRKDTQYF

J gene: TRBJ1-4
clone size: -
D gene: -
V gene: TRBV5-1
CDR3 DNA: TGCGCCAGCCAACGGAATGGCAACGAAAAACTGTTTTTT
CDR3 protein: CASQRNGNEKLFF

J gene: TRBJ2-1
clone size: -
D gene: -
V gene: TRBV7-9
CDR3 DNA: TGTGCCAGCAGCTTTCCCTTCAATGAGCAGTTCTTC
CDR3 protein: CASSFPFNEQFF

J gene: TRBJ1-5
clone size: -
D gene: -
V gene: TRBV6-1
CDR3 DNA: TGTGCCAGCAGTGGACAGTATAGCAATCAGCCCCAGCATTTT
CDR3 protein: CASSGQYSNQPQHF